This T cell receptor (beta chain) was sequenced during a study of OX40 agonist ivuxolimab in advanced cancers. The germline V gene has CDR1 LNHDA and CDR2 SQIVND (reference sequence). The CDR3 has 18 amino acids. V lost 6 bases and J lost 0; bases outside the gene matches: 13. Clones were sequenced by immunoSEQ multiplex PCR, and TCRdb holds only the in-frame ones, with some missing. Of some 48,000 clones in the sample, 79% are singletons; the top ten hold about 1.9%. This clonotype was sampled from an adult with an advanced solid tumor such as melanoma, head and neck, liver or kidney cancer. The input for sequencing was CD4+ or CD8+ T cells sorted from blood, taken in a trial of the OX40 agonist ivuxolimab. The chain joins TRBV19 to TRBJ2-5, with 10 bases fitting TRBD2. CDR3 residues: CASRDGAYSGGNQETQYF. As DNA, the CDR3 is TGTGCCAGTAGGGATGGGGCTTATAGCGGGGGGAACCAAGAGACCCAGTACTTC. The full variable domain, rest sourced from reference TRBV19 and TRBJ2-5, is DGGITQSPKYLFRKEGQNVTLSCEQNLNHDAMYWYRQDPGQGLRLIYYSQIVNDFQKGDIAEGYSVSREKKESFPLTVTSAQKNPTAFYLCASRDGAYSGGNQETQYFGPGTRLLVL.